This TCR beta chain was retrieved from a study of cytomegalovirus exposure and HLA in healthy donors. Germline V CDR1 and CDR2: SGHDT, YYEEEE. The length of the CDR3 is 15 residues. Unmatched junction bases numbered 3, after V lost 0 bases and J lost 3 bases. Here immunoSEQ multiplex PCR was the method, and the copy in TCRdb shows in-frame clones only, minus some. The table records 100,000 to 150,000 clones, 88% of them present only once. V is TRBV5-6 and J is TRBJ2-1; 7 bases align to TRBD2. This receptor was identified in a man in his thirties or forties in good health and CMV-seronegative. The sequencing input was PBMCs. CDR3: CASSLGEGFYNEQFF. As DNA, the CDR3 is TGTGCCAGCAGCTTGGGGGAGGGCTTCTACAATGAGCAGTTCTTC.